This is a list of T cell receptor beta chains from one sample in a study of OX40 agonist ivuxolimab in advanced cancers. Data came from immunoSEQ multiplex PCR; TCRdb stores just in-frame clones and leaves some out. Found here are roughly 90,000 clones, approximately 91% of them singletons; the top ten hold roughly 0.75%. The sequences come from CD4+ or CD8+ T cells sorted from blood, collected in a trial of the OX40 agonist ivuxolimab. The receptors come from an adult with an advanced solid tumor such as melanoma, head and neck, liver or kidney cancer. Each CDR3 is given with its conserved first and last residue. A D gene is named only where the DNA matches it firmly. Clone size is stated in some rows and not others, as once, few, many or a class when expanded.

abundance	v_gene	j_gene	d_gene	CDR3nt	CDR3aa
NA	TRBV6-5	TRBJ2-7	NA	TGTGCCAGCAGTTACTCGAGCGGAACCTACGAGCAGTACTTC	CASSYSSGTYEQYF
NA	TRBV5-1	TRBJ2-5	TRBD2	TGCGCCAGCAGCTTGCGAGCTAGCGGAGAAGAGACCCAGTACTTC	CASSLRASGEETQYF
NA	TRBV7-3	TRBJ1-1	NA	TGTGCCAGCAGCTTACGGGCGGCCCCTGAAGCTTTCTTT	CASSLRAAPEAFF
NA	TRBV7-2	TRBJ1-1	NA	TGTGCCAGCAGCTTAATGGGGGGCGGGACCAACACTGAAGCTTTCTTT	CASSLMGGGTNTEAFF
NA	TRBV2	TRBJ2-5	TRBD2	TGTGCCAGCAGGCGGGGGTACCAAGAGACCCAGTACTTC	CASRRGYQETQYF
NA	TRBV20-1	TRBJ1-2	TRBD1	TGCAGTGCTACGGCAGGGGGCGGCTACACCTTC	CSATAGGGYTF
NA	TRBV5-5	TRBJ2-7	NA	TGTGCCAGCAGCCCTAGGGGACCCTTGTACGAGCAGTACTTC	CASSPRGPLYEQYF
NA	TRBV19	TRBJ1-2	NA	TGTGCCAGTAGCGACAGGTTCTATGGCTACACCTTC	CASSDRFYGYTF
NA	TRBV28	TRBJ1-1	NA	TGTGCCAGCCGAAGGCAGATGAACACTGAAGCTTTCTTT	CASRRQMNTEAFF
NA	TRBV5-1	TRBJ1-2	NA	TGCGCCAGCAGGTTCGACAGCTATGGCTACACCTTC	CASRFDSYGYTF
NA	TRBV7-2	TRBJ2-5	NA	TGTGCCAGCAGCCGCAAGAGCCAAGAGACCCAGTACTTC	CASSRKSQETQYF
NA	TRBV30	TRBJ1-1	NA	TGTGCCTGGATGGCGGATTCTGAAGCTTTCTTT	CAWMADSEAFF
NA	TRBV28	TRBJ2-7	TRBD1	TGTGCCAGCAGTTTATTTAGGACAGGGGACTACGAGCAGTACTTC	CASSLFRTGDYEQYF
NA	TRBV6-6	TRBJ1-1	NA	TGTGCCAGCACTTGGGGAGGAAAGAACACTGAAGCTTTCTTT	CASTWGGKNTEAFF
NA	TRBV5-8	TRBJ2-5	NA	TGTGCCAGCAGCTCTCGGACCGTGGGGTGGGAGACCCAGTACTTC	CASSSRTVGWETQYF
NA	TRBV28	TRBJ2-7	TRBD1	TGTGCCAGCAGTGAACAGACAGGGGGCTACGAGCAGTACTTC	CASSEQTGGYEQYF
once	TRBV27	TRBJ1-4	TRBD1	TGTGCCAGCAGTTTGAGAATGGACAGGGGAGGTAATGAAAAACTGTTTTTT	CASSLRMDRGGNEKLFF
NA	TRBV2	TRBJ2-1	NA	TGTGCCAGCAGTCTGACACGGAACTCCTACAATGAGCAGTTCTTC	CASSLTRNSYNEQFF
NA	TRBV2	TRBJ2-3	NA	TGTGCCAGCAGTGGGGTAGCGAGTAATACAGATACGCAGTATTTT	CASSGVASNTDTQYF
NA	TRBV6-5	TRBJ2-3	TRBD2	TGTGCCAGCAGTTCCCCTAGCGGGAGGGCCGTAGATACGCAGTATTTT	CASSSPSGRAVDTQYF
NA	TRBV19	TRBJ1-5	TRBD1	TGTGCCAGTAGTTCCCGGACAGGGTTCGATCAGCCCCAGCATTTT	CASSSRTGFDQPQHF
NA	TRBV7-9	TRBJ2-6	NA	TGTGCCAGCAGCTCTGGATGGTCTGGGGCCAACGTCCTGACTTTC	CASSSGWSGANVLTF
NA	TRBV27	TRBJ2-5	NA	TGTGCCAGCAGTTTATCCCCGGGTATCTGGGGCCAAGAGACCCAGTACTTC	CASSLSPGIWGQETQYF
NA	TRBV18	TRBJ1-5	NA	TGTGCCAGCTCACCACTCACAGGGCCTCAGCCCCAGCATTTT	CASSPLTGPQPQHF
NA	TRBV30	TRBJ1-2	TRBD1	TGTGCCTGGAGACAGGGAGACAGGGGCTATGGCTACACCTTC	CAWRQGDRGYGYTF
NA	TRBV6-5	TRBJ2-1	NA	TGTGCCAGCAGCCCAGACTCGACCTACAATGAGCAGTTCTTC	CASSPDSTYNEQFF
NA	TRBV2	TRBJ2-7	TRBD2	TGTGCCAGCAGGCGGGGGGGCACCGGGGAGCAGTACTTC	CASRRGGTGEQYF
NA	TRBV5-4	TRBJ1-2	NA	TGTGCCAGCAGCCCAGACTCTAACTATGGCTACACCTTC	CASSPDSNYGYTF
once	TRBV18	TRBJ2-3	TRBD2	TGTGCCAGCTCCCCTAGCGGGGGGCTTACAGATACGCAGTATTTT	CASSPSGGLTDTQYF
NA	TRBV5-1	TRBJ2-1	NA	TGCGCCAGCAGCCCCCAAGGGGACGGCTTGAGTGAGCAGTTCTTC	CASSPQGDGLSEQFF
NA	TRBV19	TRBJ1-1	NA	TGTGCCAGTAGTTTGGCAGGCCGGAACACTGAAGCTTTCTTT	CASSLAGRNTEAFF
NA	TRBV27	TRBJ2-2	NA	TGTGCCAGCAGTTTAAGACCCGGAACAGGGGGGGGCTTCGGGGAGCTGTTTTTT	CASSLRPGTGGGFGELFF
NA	TRBV7-9	TRBJ1-2	NA	TGTGCCAGCAGCTCCAAGAGAGCTAACTATGGCTACACCTTC	CASSSKRANYGYTF
NA	TRBV30	TRBJ2-3	TRBD2	TGTGCCTGGAGGTCGGGACTAGCGGTAGGCACAGATACGCAGTATTTT	CAWRSGLAVGTDTQYF
NA	TRBV2	TRBJ2-7	TRBD2	TGTGCCAGCATGTGGGGGACTAGCGACGAGCAGTACTTC	CASMWGTSDEQYF
NA	TRBV28	TRBJ2-7	NA	TGTGCCAGCATCCGGCAGGGGTACTACGAGCAGTACTTC	CASIRQGYYEQYF
once	TRBV18	TRBJ2-3	NA	TGTGCCAGCTCACCACCCCCCACGGGGAGTACGCAGTATTTT	CASSPPPTGSTQYF
NA	TRBV7-2	TRBJ2-5	TRBD1	TGTGCCAGCAGCACCGACAGGGCCTCAGAGACCCAGTACTTC	CASSTDRASETQYF
once	TRBV18	TRBJ2-5	NA	TGTGCCAGCTCACTCCAACAAGAGACCCAGTACTTC	CASSLQQETQYF
NA	TRBV7-3	TRBJ1-6	NA	TGTGCCAGCAGCTCGTCCGGACCGGGGACGAATTCACCCCTCCACTTT	CASSSSGPGTNSPLHF